Listed here are 18 T cell receptor beta chains from one sample, sequenced in a study of cytomegalovirus exposure and HLA in healthy donors. PCR employed 60 Vbeta and 13 Jbeta primers. Using immunoSEQ multiplex PCR, the repertoire was profiled, and TCRdb retains in-frame clones only, with some absent. The sample includes around 130,000 clones, just under 80% seen only once; the top ten take roughly 5.5%. Material: PBMCs. The receptors were sampled from a man younger than 45 in good health and CMV-seronegative.

This clone was picked up a small number of times. The CDR3 DNA sequence: TGCGCCAGCAGCCACATAGGGGACAGGGCCTACGAGCAGTACTTC. Translation: CASSHIGDRAYEQYF. The J gene is TRBJ2-7, the V gene TRBV4-3; 9 bases are shared with TRBD1. CDR3 length equals 15 residues. Looked up from germline, CDR1 is LGHNA and CDR2 is YSLEER. V shed 3 bases and J 2 bases; nucleotides not matched to a gene: 5.

This chain uses TRBV4-2 with TRBJ1-1; no definite D call. Germline V gene data show CDR1 as LGHNA and CDR2 as YNFKEQ. The CDR3 loop spans 14 amino acids. Trimming pared 0 bases from V and 11 bases from J, leaving 16 bases between. This CDR3 reads CASSQDVPGEAAFF. The CDR3 DNA reads TGTGCCAGCAGCCAAGATGTCCCCGGAGAGGCGGCTTTCTTT.

This CDR3 reads CASSQDASGITDTQYF. The CDR3 nucleotides read TGCGCCAGCAGCCAAGATGCCAGCGGTATCACAGATACGCAGTATTTT. The chain joins TRBV4-3 to TRBJ2-3, with D perhaps TRBD2 (5 bases). The CDR3 is 16 amino acids. Trimming pared 0 bases from V and 2 bases from J, leaving 12 bases between. Germline assignment: CDR1 LGHNA and CDR2 YSLEER.

The rearrangement joins TRBV29-1 to TRBJ1-5; D not resolved. The V end was cut by 4 bases, the J end by 1 base, with 8 bases between. The CDR3 has 13 amino acids. In germline, CDR1 is SQVTM, CDR2 ANQGSEA. The DNA for the CDR3 is TGCAGCGTTGCAGAACAGAGCAATCAGCCCCAGCATTTT. It yields the protein CSVAEQSNQPQHF. Supplemented by reference TRBV29-1 and TRBJ1-5, the full variable domain reads SAVISQKPSRDICQRGTSLTIQCQVDSQVTMMFWYRQQPGQSLTLIATANQGSEATYESGFVIDKFPISRPNLTFSTLTVSNMSPEDSSIYLCSVAEQSNQPQHFGDGTRLSIL.

The chain carries TRBV10-3 and TRBJ1-2; 9 bases map to TRBD1. This CDR3 spans 15 amino acids. V was pared by 2 bases and J by 3 bases, with 4 bases of the junction left unmatched. Germline V gene data show CDR1 as ENHRY and CDR2 as SYGVKD. CDR3 protein: CAISEPGQGHYGYTF. The DNA of the CDR3 is TGTGCCATCAGTGAGCCAGGACAGGGGCACTATGGCTACACCTTC.

The V gene is TRBV19, the J gene TRBJ2-7, with D perhaps matching TRBD2 (6 bases). V was pared by 6 bases and J by 6 bases, with 18 bases between. Per germline, CDR1 LNHDA and CDR2 SQIVND (reference sequence). The CDR3 runs 14 residues. The CDR3 sequence is CASRPRDSGAEQYF. The CDR3 DNA sequence: TGTGCCAGTAGACCCCGGGACTCTGGGGCCGAGCAGTACTTC. The full variable domain, in which reference TRBV19 and TRBJ2-7 provide the parts outside the CDR3, is DGGITQSPKYLFRKEGQNVTLSCEQNLNHDAMYWYRQDPGQGLRLIYYSQIVNDFQKGDIAEGYSVSREKKESFPLTVTSAQKNPTAFYLCASRPRDSGAEQYFGPGTRLTVT.

The chain combines TRBV15 with TRBJ2-2, with D perhaps TRBD1 (6 bases). The CDR3 has 16 residues. V lost 1 base to trimming and J lost 5 bases, with 14 bases between them. Per the germline V gene, CDR1 is LNHNV and CDR2 is YYDKDF (reference sequence). The DNA of the CDR3 is TGTGCCACCAGCAGAGGGGGCCGGGACAATACCGGGGAGCTGTTTTTT. As protein: CATSRGGRDNTGELFF.

The chain couples TRBV5-5 to TRBJ2-7, with D possibly TRBD1 on 6 matching bases. V dropped 1 base and J dropped 3 bases, with 8 bases sitting between them. The CDR3 sequence is 13 residues long. The germline V gene encodes CDR1 SGHKS and CDR2 YYEKEE (reference sequence). In DNA form, the CDR3 reads TGTGCCAGCAGCTTGCAGGGGTTCTACGAGCAGTACTTC. Amino acid sequence: CASSLQGFYEQYF. Supplemented by reference TRBV5-5 and TRBJ2-7, the full variable domain reads DAGVTQSPTHLIKTRGQQVTLRCSPISGHKSVSWYQQVLGQGPQFIFQYYEKEERGRGNFPDRFSARQFPNYSSELNVNALLLGDSALYLCASSLQGFYEQYFGPGTRLTVT.

CDR3 in DNA: TGTGCCAGCAGAAGCTTTAAGGAGTACAATGAGCAGTTCTTC. As protein: CASRSFKEYNEQFF. This sequence joins TRBV28 and TRBJ2-1; D not resolved. Germline assignment: CDR1 MDHEN and CDR2 SYDVKM. V lost 6 bases and J 4 bases, leaving 13 bases between the germline ends. The CDR3 length is 14 residues.

The V gene is TRBV27, the J gene TRBJ1-2, with D unresolved. Trimming took 5 bases from V and 0 from J, leaving 7 bases between them. The CDR3 loop spans 13 amino acids. Germline V lookup: CDR1 MNHEY, CDR2 SMNVEV (reference sequence). CDR3 amino acids: CASSLSPNYGYTF. As DNA, the CDR3 is TGTGCCAGCAGTCTGAGTCCTAACTATGGCTACACCTTC.

The sample holds one count of this clone. The V call is TRBV6-5, the J call TRBJ2-1; 10 bases map to TRBD2. V shed 4 bases and J 3 bases; nucleotides not matched to a gene: 3. This CDR3 spans 15 amino acids. The germline CDR1 and CDR2 sequences are MNHEY and SVGAGI. CDR3 sequence: CASSLLAGDYNEQFF. The CDR3 nucleotides read TGTGCCAGCAGTTTGCTAGCGGGAGACTACAATGAGCAGTTCTTC.

The chain combines TRBV5-1 with TRBJ2-5, with TRBD2 matching over 10 bases. V was pared by 0 bases and J by 1 base, with 3 bases of the junction left unmatched. The germline V gene encodes CDR1 SGHRS and CDR2 YFSETQ. This CDR3 has 16 amino acids. The CDR3 DNA reads as TGCGCCAGCAGCTTGGGCGGACTAGCGGTCCAAGAGACCCAGTACTTC. Protein sequence: CASSLGGLAVQETQYF.

This clone was detected a few times. In DNA form, the CDR3 reads TGTGCCAGCAGTGTCGGACTACACCAAGAGACCCAGTACTTC. Encoded protein: CASSVGLHQETQYF. V is TRBV6-5 and J is TRBJ2-5, with D possibly being TRBD2 (6 bases). CDR1 MNHEY and CDR2 SVGAGI come from the germline V gene. V lost 5 bases, J lost 0 bases, and 10 bases lay in between. This CDR3 region has 14 residues.

CDR3 bases: TGTGCCAGCAGCTTACTGGCAGGGGACTACTACGAGCAGTACTTC. It is translated as CASSLLAGDYYEQYF. V gene TRBV7-6 combines with J gene TRBJ2-7; TRBD2 might be the D (7 bases). With 2 bases removed from V and 3 bases from J, the gap between germline ends came to 14 bases. The CDR3 runs 15 residues. Germline V gene data show CDR1 as SGHVS and CDR2 as FNYEAQ.

The chain combines TRBV28 with TRBJ1-5; D possibly corresponds to TRBD1 (5 bases). This CDR3 has 16 amino acids. The germline CDR1 and CDR2 sequences are MDHEN and SYDVKM. Trimming removed 5 bases from V and 6 bases from J, with 20 bases in between. The CDR3 loop reads CASSTHGGVGSQPQHF. The CDR3 DNA reads as TGTGCCAGCAGTACCCATGGAGGGGTTGGCTCTCAGCCCCAGCATTTT.

This chain joins TRBV13 and TRBJ2-1; 7 nucleotides match TRBD1. Germline CDR1 is PRHDT and CDR2 is FYEKMQ (reference sequence). The CDR3 extends over 15 amino acids. V lost 4 bases to trimming and J lost 4 bases; unmatched junction nucleotides: 7. CDR3 DNA sequence: TGTGCCAGCAGCTCCCGACAGGGTACTTACAATGAGCAGTTCTTC. It specifies CASSSRQGTYNEQFF. Complete variable domain (other parts from reference TRBV13 and TRBJ2-1): AAGVIQSPRHLIKEKRETATLKCYPIPRHDTVYWYQQGPGQDPQFLISFYEKMQSDKGSIPDRFSAQQFSDYHSELNMSSLELGDSALYFCASSSRQGTYNEQFFGPGTRLTVL.

This clone has just one count. The chain recombines TRBV27 with TRBJ2-2, with 9 positions matching TRBD2. V shed 3 bases and J 1 base; nucleotides not matched to a gene: 3. Germline CDR1 and CDR2: MNHEY and SMNVEV (reference sequence). The CDR3 runs to 16 residues. CDR3 residues: CASSFQTSGNTGELFF. CDR3 nucleotide sequence: TGTGCCAGCAGTTTCCAGACTAGCGGGAACACCGGGGAGCTGTTTTTT.

The V call is TRBV21-1, the J call TRBJ2-7; TRBD1 was called by the table and not checked on the DNA. TRBV21-1 represents a pseudogene. The CDR3 loop spans 14 amino acids. The CDR3 nucleotides read TGTGCCAGTCCGGGACACCCACCTCCCTACGAGCAGTACTTC. This sequence encodes CASPGHPPPYEQYF.